The rows below give T cell receptor beta chains drawn from one sample of a study of cytomegalovirus exposure and HLA in healthy donors. Some clones are missing from TCRdb's copy, which holds only in-frame ones; the method was immunoSEQ multiplex PCR. Among around 130,000 clones, 70% to 80% were seen once, and the ten largest hold around 1.2%. Source material: PBMCs. Receptors were obtained from a man between 50 and 59 years old in good health and CMV-seronegative. Both conserved end residues are part of each CDR3. Each record gives: V gene, D gene, clone size, J gene, CDR3 DNA, CDR3 protein. A D gene is named only where the DNA matches it firmly. Clone sizes are given selectively: once, few, many, or a class where the clone is expanded.

>TRBV6-5|TRBD1|-|TRBJ1-2
TGTGCCAGCAGTTACTCGAGACAGGGAGTGGAAGGCTACACCTTC
CASSYSRQGVEGYTF
>TRBV11-2|-|-|TRBJ2-2
TGTGCCAGCAGCTTAAGTGGGAGCTCGACCGGGGAGCTGTTTTTT
CASSLSGSSTGELFF
>TRBV27|TRBD2|-|TRBJ2-7
TGTGCCAGCAGTTTTAGCGGGAGGACCCTCTACGAGCAGTACTTC
CASSFSGRTLYEQYF
>TRBV18|-|once|TRBJ2-5
TGTGCCAGCTCAACGGTGAGCCTCGGGCAAGAGACCCAGTACTTC
CASSTVSLGQETQYF
>TRBV2|TRBD2|-|TRBJ2-3
TGTGCCACCAAGGAGCAGCGGGGAGGCACAGATACGCAGTATTTT
CATKEQRGGTDTQYF
>TRBV4-1|TRBD1|-|TRBJ1-1
TGCGCCAGCAGCCGTGGGGACAGGGCCGCTGACACTGAAGCTTTCTTT
CASSRGDRAADTEAFF
>TRBV15|-|-|TRBJ1-1
TGTGCCACCAGCAGAGATCTGGTCAGGGGTTCGGGTGACACTGAAGCTTTCTTT
CATSRDLVRGSGDTEAFF
>TRBV10-2|TRBD2|-|TRBJ2-3
TGCGCCAGCAGTGACCCCGGGACTAGCACTCGTACGCAGTATTTT
CASSDPGTSTRTQYF
>TRBV6-1|TRBD2|-|TRBJ2-7
TGTGCCAGCAGTGAATCTGGACTAGCACGTTTCTACGAGCAGTACTTC
CASSESGLARFYEQYF
>TRBV11-2|TRBD2|few|TRBJ2-5
TGTGCCAGCAGCCCGGGACTAGCGGAAGAGACCCAGTACTTC
CASSPGLAEETQYF
>TRBV7-2|TRBD2|few|TRBJ2-1
TGTGCCAGCAGCTCAACCGGGACTAGCGTCTCCCGTGAGCAGTTCTTC
CASSSTGTSVSREQFF
>TRBV6-9|-|few|TRBJ2-2
TGTGCCAGCAGTTATTCGACAGGACTCACCGGGGAGCTGTTTTTT
CASSYSTGLTGELFF
>TRBV28|-|-|TRBJ1-4
TGTGCCAGCAGTTTGGCAGATGAAAAACTGTTTTTT
CASSLADEKLFF
>TRBV9|-|-|TRBJ2-5
TGTGCCAGCGGGAGACTAGGGGAAGAGACCCAGTACTTC
CASGRLGEETQYF
>TRBV18|-|-|TRBJ2-7
TGTGCCAGCTCACCCCGGGACAATTCCTACGAGCAGTACTTC
CASSPRDNSYEQYF
>TRBV6-5|-|-|TRBJ2-7
TGTGCCAGCAGTTATGGGGCGGGAAGCGCCTCCTACGAGCAGTACTTC
CASSYGAGSASYEQYF
>TRBV4-1|-|-|TRBJ1-4
TGCGCCAGCAGCCAAGTCGGCACGGGGGGCGAAAAACTGTTTTTT
CASSQVGTGGEKLFF
>TRBV4-1|-|-|TRBJ2-4
TGCGCCAGCAGCCAAATGTGGCTGTCCAGGGCCAACATTCAGTACTTC
CASSQMWLSRANIQYF
>TRBV10-3|-|-|TRBJ2-7
TGTGCCATCAGTGGGCTAGCCGGGTCCTACGAGCAGTACTTC
CAISGLAGSYEQYF
>TRBV5-1|-|few|TRBJ2-6
TGCGCCAGCAGCTTGTCCGGGTCCTCTGGGGCCAACGTCCTGACTTTC
CASSLSGSSGANVLTF
>TRBV6-1|-|-|TRBJ2-7
TGTGCCAGCAGCGAACCAGGGATCACCTACGAGCAGTACTTC
CASSEPGITYEQYF
>TRBV7-9|-|-|TRBJ2-5
TGTGCCAGCAGCCGCCGGGTAGGGGTCGGAGAGACCCAGTACTTC
CASSRRVGVGETQYF
>TRBV6-6|TRBD2|-|TRBJ2-7
TGTGCCAGCTCGCGGGAGCCACTTTTCGGCGTGCAGTACTTC
CASSREPLFGVQYF
>TRBV2|TRBD1|-|TRBJ1-2
TGTGCCAGCAGCTCCTCCGGGACAGGGGATGGCTACACCTTC
CASSSSGTGDGYTF
>TRBV4-1|-|-|TRBJ2-2
TGCGCCAGCAGCTTGGGGACACAGAACACCGGGGAGCTGTTTTTT
CASSLGTQNTGELFF
>TRBV9|TRBD2|-|TRBJ2-7
TGTGCCAGCAGCAGGGACGGGACTAGCACCTACGAGCAGTACTTC
CASSRDGTSTYEQYF
>TRBV25-1|-|-|TRBJ2-1
TGTGCCAGCAGTGCCGGAAGCGGACCCTACAATGAGCAGTTCTTC
CASSAGSGPYNEQFF
>TRBV9|TRBD2|once|TRBJ2-5
TGTGCCAGCAGCGGAGCCCTGGGGATAGCGGGTAACCAAGAGACCCAGTACTTC
CASSGALGIAGNQETQYF
>TRBV28|TRBD2|-|TRBJ2-7
TGTGCCAGCAGTTTATACGGCGGGAGTGGTGCCGAGCAGTACTTC
CASSLYGGSGAEQYF
>TRBV19|-|few|TRBJ2-2
TGTGCCAGTAGTCCCCGCGGCCTGGCGAACACCGGGGAGCTGTTTTTT
CASSPRGLANTGELFF
>TRBV7-8|-|-|TRBJ1-1
TGTGCCAGCAGCTTAGCCGCCGGGGAATGGAACACTGAAGCTTTCTTT
CASSLAAGEWNTEAFF
>TRBV2|-|-|TRBJ2-2
TGTGCCAGCAGTGTTCAAGGGGGCACCGGGGAGCTGTTTTTT
CASSVQGGTGELFF
>TRBV29-1|TRBD1|-|TRBJ1-2
TGCAGCGTCGCCCTCCCTCGTGGGACAGTCGGCTATGGCTACACCTTC
CSVALPRGTVGYGYTF
>TRBV14|-|few|TRBJ1-2
TGTGCCAGCAGCCAACTCGGCAAAGGGGGTGGCTACACCTTC
CASSQLGKGGGYTF
>TRBV10-3|-|-|TRBJ1-1
TGTGCCATCAGGGAGACAGCTTCTCAACACACTGAAGCTTTCTTT
CAIRETASQHTEAFF
>TRBV29-1|-|once|TRBJ2-1
TGCAGCGTTTGGCTTAGTCGGGTCGGTGAGCAGTTCTTC
CSVWLSRVGEQFF
>TRBV6-5|-|few|TRBJ1-1
TGTGCCAGCAGTTACCGGGGGAACACTGAAGCTTTCTTT
CASSYRGNTEAFF
>TRBV30|TRBD1|-|TRBJ1-4
TGTGCCTGGACGACAGGGGGCCTTGAAAAACTGTTTTTT
CAWTTGGLEKLFF
>TRBV7-9|-|-|TRBJ2-2
TGTGCCAGCGGTCTAGATTCGAACACCGGGGAGCTGTTTTTT
CASGLDSNTGELFF
>TRBV4-1|-|few|TRBJ2-1
TGCGCCAGCAGCCGACTAGCCTACAATGAGCAGTTCTTC
CASSRLAYNEQFF
>TRBV19|TRBD1|-|TRBJ2-2
TGTGCCAGTAGTAGAGGCAGGGGGCTGGCCGGGGAGCTGTTTTTT
CASSRGRGLAGELFF
>TRBV7-2|-|few|TRBJ2-3
TGTGCCAGCAGTTCGGTTGCTAGGGAGCCACGCACAGATACGCAGTATTTT
CASSSVAREPRTDTQYF
>TRBV5-1|TRBD1|once|TRBJ2-5
TGCGCCAGCACCCTGGACAGGGCCCCAGAGACCCAGTACTTC
CASTLDRAPETQYF
>TRBV18|-|-|TRBJ1-1
TGTGCCAGCTCAGGGACACCGAACACTGAAGCTTTCTTT
CASSGTPNTEAFF
>TRBV6-9|TRBD1|-|TRBJ2-7
TGTGCCAGCAGTTATTCTGAGACAGGGGGCTTGCGCGAGCAGTACTTC
CASSYSETGGLREQYF
>TRBV30|TRBD2|-|TRBJ2-5
TGTGCCTGGAGTGGTCCCATAGCGGGAGCAATACAAGAGACCCAGTACTTC
CAWSGPIAGAIQETQYF
>TRBV4-1|-|-|TRBJ1-5
TGCGCCAGCAGCCAGAGCAATAGCAATCAGCCCCAGCATTTT
CASSQSNSNQPQHF
>TRBV7-9|-|-|TRBJ1-1
TGTGCCAGCAGCCCAGGGGTGTATACTGAAGCTTTCTTT
CASSPGVYTEAFF